Below, one T cell receptor (beta chain) is given with its context. These data come from a study of blood T cell repertoires in COVID-19. Study overall: Whether acute or convalescent, the COVID-19 samples came from the United States, Italy and Spain.

The junction had 1 base not matched to a gene; V was cut back by 1 base and J by 2 bases. Germline CDR1 SEHNR, CDR2 FQNEAQ (reference sequence). CDR3 length: 14 amino acids. Authors' analysis steps: Reference gene primer amplification in the assay estimated nucleated cell counts. Assay used: immunoSEQ multiplex PCR; TCRdb lists only in-frame clones, some missing. The V and J calls and the clone size are those of that table, but D and trimming were determined from the DNA. This table has 250,000 to 300,000 clones, approximately 90% appearing once. The source material was PBMCs or T cells enriched from blood (not recorded which). The rearrangement links TRBV7-9 to TRBJ2-7, with TRBD1 matching 8 bases. This TCR was recovered from a woman aged 55-70 years in a cohort exposed to, infected with or recovered from COVID-19 (not recorded which). In nucleotides, the CDR3 is TGTGCCAGCAGCTTAGTACAGGGGGCCTACGAGCAGTACTTC. Amino acids: CASSLVQGAYEQYF.